The clone carrying this T cell receptor beta chain was seen a handful of times. Its antigen is still unknown. With 0 bases removed from V and 15 bases from J, the gap between germline ends came to 12 bases. Per the germline V gene, CDR1 is MGHRA and CDR2 is YSYEKL. The CDR3 covers 13 residues. Amplification of TCR beta CDR3 regions was performed using RNA transcripts as template. Primed by the HTBI set, a first-round RT-PCR was run on the TCR CDR3. TCRdb re-analysed the multiplex PCR reads in MiXCR, keeping a single row per CDR3 protein. The table records around 600,000 distinct CDR3 sequences, 13% to 15% of them present only once. This sample is drawn from a study of T cells in Graves' hyperthyroidism and ophthalmopathy. Study at large: At initial diagnosis, before any treatment had begun, peripheral blood was obtained.

Study-wide results and limits: Through a model of 13 V-J features, ophthalmopathy was separated from stable hyperthyroidism.

The sequencing input was blood. The chain is built from TRBV4-1 and TRBJ1-6; D gene ambiguous. This receptor was obtained from a woman between 18 and 29 years old with Graves' ophthalmopathy. CDR3 sequence reads: CASSQDSRGLLHF. The CDR3 DNA is TGCGCCAGCAGCCAAGATTCTAGAGGTCTCCTCCACTTT.